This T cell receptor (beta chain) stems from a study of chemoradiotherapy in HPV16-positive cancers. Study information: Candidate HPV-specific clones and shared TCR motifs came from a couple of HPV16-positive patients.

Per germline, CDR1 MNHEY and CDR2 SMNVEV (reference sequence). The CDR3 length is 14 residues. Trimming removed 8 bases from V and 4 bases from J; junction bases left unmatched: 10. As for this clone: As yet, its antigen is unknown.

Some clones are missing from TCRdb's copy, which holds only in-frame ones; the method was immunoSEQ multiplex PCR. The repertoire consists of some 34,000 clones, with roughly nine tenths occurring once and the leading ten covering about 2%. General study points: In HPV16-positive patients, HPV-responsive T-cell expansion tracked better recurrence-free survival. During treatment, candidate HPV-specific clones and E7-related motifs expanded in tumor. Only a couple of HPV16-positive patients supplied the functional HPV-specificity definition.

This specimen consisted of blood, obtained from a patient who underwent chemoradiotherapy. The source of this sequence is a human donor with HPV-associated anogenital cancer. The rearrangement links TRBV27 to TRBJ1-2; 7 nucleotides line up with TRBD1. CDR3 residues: CASGSGQLFYGYTF. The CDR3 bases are TGTGCCAGCGGTTCGGGACAGCTCTTCTATGGCTACACCTTC.